A single sample is the source of the 16 T cell receptor beta chains below, sequenced in a study of blood T cells in healthy people across ages. Alongside a J-beta primer mix, a sample-barcoded 5' primer served in a second PCR lasting about 7 to 12 cycles. TCRdb redid the calling of the 5' RACE reads with MiXCR, one entry per CDR3 protein. The profile shows hundreds of thousands of distinct CDR3 sequences, more than 25% of them singletons. Input material: blood. These receptors were taken from a woman of 80 years or more in good health.

This clonotype appeared many times. The DNA for the CDR3 is TGTGCCAGCAGTCGGTCGGGACCCTCCTACGAGCAGTACTTC. Its protein product is CASSRSGPSYEQYF. V gene TRBV6-2 or TRBV6-3 combines with J gene TRBJ2-7; D might be TRBD1 or TRBD2, each matching 5 bases. CDR1 and CDR2 from the germline V gene are MNHEY and SVGEGT. The CDR3 has 14 amino acids. V was clipped by 5 bases and J by 0 bases, with 11 bases between them.

This clonotype has at least ten counts. The chain links TRBV12-3 or TRBV12-4 to TRBJ2-5, with D perhaps TRBD2 (5 bases). V lost 2 bases, J lost 4 bases, and 8 bases lay in between. This CDR3 has 13 amino acids. The CDR3 reads CASSLTSGETQYF. The CDR3 DNA reads as TGTGCCAGCAGTTTAACTAGTGGAGAGACCCAGTACTTC.

This clonotype was seen ten or more times. This chain uses TRBV4-3 with TRBJ2-7; 12 nucleotides line up with TRBD2. CDR3 length equals 16 residues. The junction had 5 bases not matched to a gene; V was cut back by 1 base and J by 4 bases. Germline CDR1 is LGHNA and CDR2 is YSLEER. Written as DNA, the CDR3 is TGCGCCAGCAGCCAAGGGACTAGCGGGGCTCCTTACGAGCAGTACTTC. As protein: CASSQGTSGAPYEQYF.

This clonotype was seen a few times. CDR3 protein: CASSYPKGTGNQPQHF. CDR3 nucleotide sequence: TGTGCCAGCAGTTACCCCAAAGGGACGGGCAATCAGCCCCAGCATTTT. The gene calls are TRBV6-2 or TRBV6-3 and TRBJ1-5; tentatively, D is TRBD1 (5 bases). V lost 2 bases and J 2 bases, leaving 13 bases between the germline ends. Germline values: CDR1 MNHEY, CDR2 SVGEGT. The CDR3 is 16 residues long.

This clonotype was counted at least ten times. The rearrangement uses TRBV7-2 and TRBJ2-7; D is ambiguous. V lost 1 base, J lost 2 bases, and 12 bases lay in between. Germline lookup yields CDR1 SGHTA and CDR2 FQGNSA. CDR3 length: 15 residues. The CDR3 region is CASSLVHPAPYEQYF. In nucleotides, the CDR3 is TGTGCCAGCAGCTTAGTCCATCCGGCTCCCTACGAGCAGTACTTC.

This chain joins TRBV4-2 and TRBJ1-5; maybe TRBD1 (5 bases). Trimming left V 1 base short and J 1 base short, with 8 bases between. CDR1 is LGHNA and CDR2 is YNFKEQ in the germline V gene. The CDR3 totals 15 residues. The CDR3 nucleotides read TGTGCCAGCAGCCAAGTGGGGGACAGCAATCAGCCCCAGCATTTT. Protein product: CASSQVGDSNQPQHF.

There are a few counts of this clonotype. DNA of the CDR3: TGCGCCAGCAGCAACGAAGGGGGCCAGTTCTCCTTCGGCTACACCTTC. Translation: CASSNEGGQFSFGYTF. The chain is built from TRBV5-1 and TRBJ1-2, with TRBD1 identical over 7 bases. Germline V CDR1 and CDR2: SGHRS, YFSETQ. The length of the CDR3 is 16 residues. V lost 4 bases and J lost 8; bases outside the gene matches: 17.

Worth noting for this clonotype: A read error may be the cause here, since a much bigger clone is one base away. The rearrangement links TRBV10-3 to TRBJ2-7, with TRBD2 matching 8 bases. CDR1 and CDR2 from the germline V gene are ENHRY and SYGVKD. The trim removed 3 bases at V and 4 bases at J, leaving 5 bases unmatched. This CDR3 comprises 14 residues. CDR3 nucleotides: TGTGCCATCAGTGACTCCCGGGAGGGTTACGAGCAGTACTTC. Translating gives CAISDSREGYEQYF.

This clonotype has ten or more counts. V is TRBV7-2 and J is TRBJ2-7; TRBD1 agrees at 7 bases. J gave up 3 bases and V 1 base, and 6 bases lay outside the gene matches. Germline V CDR1 and CDR2: SGHTA, FQGNSA. There are 15 residues in the CDR3. DNA for the CDR3: TGTGCCAGCAGCTTAGACGGGACAGCTTTCTACGAGCAGTACTTC. Translation: CASSLDGTAFYEQYF. Full variable domain (missing parts from reference TRBV7-2 and TRBJ2-7): GAGVSQSPSNKVTEKGKDVELRCDPISGHTALYWYRQSLGQGLEFLIYFQGNSAPDKSGLPSDRFSAERTGGSVSTLTIQRTQQEDSAVYLCASSLDGTAFYEQYFGPGTRLTVT.

This clonotype was observed at least ten times. This chain links TRBV10-1 with TRBJ2-5; 9 nucleotides match TRBD2. J lost 4 bases, V lost 3 bases, and 6 bases had no gene match. This CDR3 region has 15 residues. CDR1 and CDR2 (germline): WNHNN, SYGVQD (reference sequence). CDR3 in amino acids: CASSDGSGGRETQYF. The CDR3 coding sequence is TGCGCCAGCAGTGACGGTAGCGGGGGCCGAGAGACCCAGTACTTC.

With regard to this clonotype: One end of the junction varies from germline; a read error may be responsible. This chain links TRBV7-2 with TRBJ2-5; D not resolved. Germline assignment: CDR1 SGHTA and CDR2 FQGNSA. The CDR3 contains 11 residues. The CDR3 here is CASGFVEAQYF. The DNA for the CDR3 is TGTGCCAGCGGATTCGTAGAGGCCCAGTACTTC.

This rearrangement joins TRBV20-1 to TRBJ2-3; unclear D gene. The V end was cut by 4 bases, the J end by 1 base, with 15 bases between. Per the germline V gene, CDR1 is DFQATT and CDR2 is SNEGSKA (reference sequence). The CDR3 is made up of 15 amino acids. The CDR3 DNA reads as TGCAGTGCTACAGCATCAGCCCTGGGCACAGATACGCAGTATTTT. Protein sequence: CSATASALGTDTQYF.

The sample holds many counts of this clonotype. This chain links TRBV7-2 with TRBJ2-7; 7 bases agree with TRBD1. The CDR3 runs to 16 residues. Germline V gene sequence: CDR1 SGHTA, CDR2 FQGNSA. Trimming removed 5 bases from V and 1 base from J; junction bases left unmatched: 11. The CDR3 coding sequence is TGTGCCAGCAGCCCCGGGACAGCTTATCCATCCTACGAGCAGTACTTC. Translation: CASSPGTAYPSYEQYF. Supplemented by reference TRBV7-2 and TRBJ2-7, the full variable domain reads GAGVSQSPSNKVTEKGKDVELRCDPISGHTALYWYRQSLGQGLEFLIYFQGNSAPDKSGLPSDRFSAERTGGSVSTLTIQRTQQEDSAVYLCASSPGTAYPSYEQYFGPGTRLTVT.

This clonotype was seen many times. V and J are TRBV24-1 and TRBJ2-1, with 13 positions matching TRBD2. CDR1 and CDR2 from the germline V gene are KGHDR and SFDVKD. After removal of 3 bases from V and 4 bases from J, the junction contained 5 bases not matched to a gene. The CDR3 covers 17 residues. The CDR3 sequence is CATSDTRTSGGYNEQFF. CDR3 nucleotides: TGTGCCACCAGTGATACGAGGACTAGCGGGGGATACAATGAGCAGTTCTTC.

As regards this clonotype: It may be a read error: a sequence one base away is much more abundant. The chain has TRBV6-6 and TRBJ1-5; D is ambiguous. Germline V gives CDR1 MNHNY, CDR2 SVGAGI (reference sequence). The CDR3 extends over 12 amino acids. The CDR3 is CTSSSPRVSQHF. The CDR3 DNA is TGTACCAGCAGTTCCCCTCGGGTCTCCCAGCATTTT.

CDR3 protein: CASSAEYEQFF. In DNA, the CDR3 is TGTGCCAGCAGCGCAGAATACGAGCAGTTCTTC. The chain employs TRBV9 and TRBJ2-1; D unresolved. This CDR3 is built from 11 residues. Trimming pared 3 bases from V and 10 bases from J, leaving 8 bases between. Germline assignment: CDR1 SGDLS and CDR2 YYNGEE.